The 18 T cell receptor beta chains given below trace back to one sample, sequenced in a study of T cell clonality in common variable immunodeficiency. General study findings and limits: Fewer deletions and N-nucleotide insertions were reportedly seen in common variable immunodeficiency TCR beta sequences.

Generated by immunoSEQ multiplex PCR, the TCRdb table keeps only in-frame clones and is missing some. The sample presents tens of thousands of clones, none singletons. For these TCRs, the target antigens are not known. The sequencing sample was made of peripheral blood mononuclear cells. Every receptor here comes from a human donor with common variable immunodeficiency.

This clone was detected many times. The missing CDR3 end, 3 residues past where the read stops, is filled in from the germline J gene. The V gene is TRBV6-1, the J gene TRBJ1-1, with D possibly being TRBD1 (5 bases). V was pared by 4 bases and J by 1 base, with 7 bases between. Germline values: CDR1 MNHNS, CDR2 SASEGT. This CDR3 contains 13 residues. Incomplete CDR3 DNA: TGTGCCAGCAGTGCCGGACAGAACACTGAA. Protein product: CASSAGQNTE. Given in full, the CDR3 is CASSAGQNTEAFF.

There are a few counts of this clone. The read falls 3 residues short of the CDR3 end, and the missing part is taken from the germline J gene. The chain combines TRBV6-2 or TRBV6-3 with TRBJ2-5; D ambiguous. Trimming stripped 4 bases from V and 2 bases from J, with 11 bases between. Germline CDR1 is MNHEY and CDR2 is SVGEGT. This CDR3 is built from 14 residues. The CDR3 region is CASSLVGLQETQYF. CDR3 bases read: TGTGCCAGCAGTTTAGTAGGGTTACAAGAGACC.

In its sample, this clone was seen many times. CDR3 in amino acids: CASSDPGLTGGTGELFF. The CDR3 bases that were read are TGCGCCAGCAGTGATCCTGGTCTCACAGGGGGAACCGGGGAG. The rearrangement uses TRBV10-1 and TRBJ2-2; 8 positions match TRBD1. The read terminates 3 residues before the CDR3 end, so the remaining end is supplied by the germline J gene. The CDR3 is made up of 17 amino acids. The V segment lost 3 bases and the J segment 5 bases; nucleotides outside the gene matches: 11. Germline CDR1 and CDR2: WNHNN and SYGVQD (reference sequence).

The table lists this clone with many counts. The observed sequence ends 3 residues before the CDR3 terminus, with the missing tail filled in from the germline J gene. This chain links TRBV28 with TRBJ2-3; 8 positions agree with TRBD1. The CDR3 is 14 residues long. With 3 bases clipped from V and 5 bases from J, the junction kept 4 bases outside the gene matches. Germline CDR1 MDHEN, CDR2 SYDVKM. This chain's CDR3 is CASSLAGGVDTQYF. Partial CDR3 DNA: TGTGCCAGCAGTTTGGCAGGGGGCGTAGATACG.

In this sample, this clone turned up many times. CDR3 protein: CASSVLAGETQYF. CDR3 bases read: TGTGCCAGTAGTGTCCTAGCTGGAGAGACC. The chain joins TRBV19 to TRBJ2-5, with D possibly TRBD2 on 5 matching bases. The read terminates 3 residues ahead of where the CDR3 ends, so the germline J gene completes it. V was trimmed by 5 bases and J by 4 bases, leaving 11 bases between them. Germline V gene sequence: CDR1 LNHDA, CDR2 SQIVND (reference sequence). The CDR3 loop spans 13 amino acids.

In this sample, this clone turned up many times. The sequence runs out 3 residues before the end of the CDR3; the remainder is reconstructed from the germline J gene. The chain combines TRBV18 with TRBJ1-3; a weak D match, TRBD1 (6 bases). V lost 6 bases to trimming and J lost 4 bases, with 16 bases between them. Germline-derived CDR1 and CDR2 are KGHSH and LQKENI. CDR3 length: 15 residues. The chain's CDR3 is CASSLDNRAGNTIYF. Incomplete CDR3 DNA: TGTGCCAGCTCGCTAGACAACAGGGCCGGAAACACC.

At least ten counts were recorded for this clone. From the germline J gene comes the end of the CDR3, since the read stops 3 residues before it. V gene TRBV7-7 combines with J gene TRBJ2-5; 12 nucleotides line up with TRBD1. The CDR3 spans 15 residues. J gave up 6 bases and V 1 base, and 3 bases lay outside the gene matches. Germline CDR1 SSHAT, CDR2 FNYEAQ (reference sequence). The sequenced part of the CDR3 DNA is TGTGCCAGCAGCTTAGGAGGGACAGGGGGCCAGACC. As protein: CASSLGGTGGQT. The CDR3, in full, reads CASSLGGTGGQTQYF.

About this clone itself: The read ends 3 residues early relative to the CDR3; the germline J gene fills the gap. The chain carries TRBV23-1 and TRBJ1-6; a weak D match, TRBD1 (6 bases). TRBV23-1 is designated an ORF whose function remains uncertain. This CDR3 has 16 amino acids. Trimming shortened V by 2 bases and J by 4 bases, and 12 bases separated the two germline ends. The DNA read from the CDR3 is TGCGCCAGCAGTCAAGGGAGAGACAGGTATAATTCACCC. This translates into CASSQGRDRYNSP. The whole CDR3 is CASSQGRDRYNSPLHF.

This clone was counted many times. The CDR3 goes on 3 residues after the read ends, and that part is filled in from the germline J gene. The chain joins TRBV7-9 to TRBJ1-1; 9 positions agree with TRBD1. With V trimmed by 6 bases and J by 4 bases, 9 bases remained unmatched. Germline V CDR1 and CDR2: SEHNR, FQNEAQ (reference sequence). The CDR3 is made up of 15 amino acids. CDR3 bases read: TGTGCCAGCAGACTTCCGGGACAGGGAGGCACTGAA. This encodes CASRLPGQGGTE. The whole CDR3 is CASRLPGQGGTEAFF.

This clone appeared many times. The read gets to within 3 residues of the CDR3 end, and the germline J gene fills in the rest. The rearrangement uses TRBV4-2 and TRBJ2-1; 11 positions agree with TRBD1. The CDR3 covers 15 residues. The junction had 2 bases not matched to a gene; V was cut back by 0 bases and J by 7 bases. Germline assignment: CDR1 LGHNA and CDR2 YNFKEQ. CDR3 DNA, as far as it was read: TGTGCCAGCAGCCAAGATGGGACAGGGGGGAATGAG. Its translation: CASSQDGTGGNE. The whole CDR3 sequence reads CASSQDGTGGNEQFF.

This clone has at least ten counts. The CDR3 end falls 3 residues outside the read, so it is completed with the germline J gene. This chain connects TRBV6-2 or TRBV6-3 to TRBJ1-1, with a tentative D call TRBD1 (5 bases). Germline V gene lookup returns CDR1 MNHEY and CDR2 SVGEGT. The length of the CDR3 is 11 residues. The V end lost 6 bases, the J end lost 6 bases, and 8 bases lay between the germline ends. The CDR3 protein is CASRWGPEAFF. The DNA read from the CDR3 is TGTGCCAGCAGGTGGGGCCCTGAA.

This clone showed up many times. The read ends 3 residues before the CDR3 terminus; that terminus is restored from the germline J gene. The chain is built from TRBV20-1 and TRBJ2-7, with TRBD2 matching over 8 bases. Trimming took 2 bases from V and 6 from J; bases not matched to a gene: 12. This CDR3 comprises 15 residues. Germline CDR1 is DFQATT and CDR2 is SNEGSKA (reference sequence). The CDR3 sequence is CSARPGGDALGEQYF. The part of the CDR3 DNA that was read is TGCAGTGCTAGACCCGGGGGGGACGCTTTGGGCGAG.

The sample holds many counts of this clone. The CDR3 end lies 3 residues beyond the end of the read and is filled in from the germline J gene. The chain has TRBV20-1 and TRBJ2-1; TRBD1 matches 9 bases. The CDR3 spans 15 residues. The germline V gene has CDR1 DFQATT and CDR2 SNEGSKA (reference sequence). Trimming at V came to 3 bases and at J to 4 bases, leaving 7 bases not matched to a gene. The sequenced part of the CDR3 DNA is TGCAGTGCTAGGGCCGGGACAGGGTATTACAATGAG. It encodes CSARAGTGYYNE. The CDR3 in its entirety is CSARAGTGYYNEQFF.

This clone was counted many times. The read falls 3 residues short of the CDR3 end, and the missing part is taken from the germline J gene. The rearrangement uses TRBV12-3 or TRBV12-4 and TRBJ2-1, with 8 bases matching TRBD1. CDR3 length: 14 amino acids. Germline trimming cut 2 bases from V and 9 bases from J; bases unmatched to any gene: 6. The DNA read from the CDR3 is TGTGCCAGCAGTTTAACCCAGGGGGCGCTTGAG. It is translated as CASSLTQGALE. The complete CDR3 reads CASSLTQGALEQFF.

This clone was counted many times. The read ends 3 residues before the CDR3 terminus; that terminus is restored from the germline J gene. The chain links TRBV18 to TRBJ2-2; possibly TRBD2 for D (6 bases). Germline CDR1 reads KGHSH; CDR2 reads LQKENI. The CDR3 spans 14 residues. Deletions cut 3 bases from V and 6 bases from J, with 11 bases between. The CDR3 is CASSPGTGAGELFF. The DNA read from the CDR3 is TGTGCCAGCTCACCGGGGACTGGAGCCGGGGAG.

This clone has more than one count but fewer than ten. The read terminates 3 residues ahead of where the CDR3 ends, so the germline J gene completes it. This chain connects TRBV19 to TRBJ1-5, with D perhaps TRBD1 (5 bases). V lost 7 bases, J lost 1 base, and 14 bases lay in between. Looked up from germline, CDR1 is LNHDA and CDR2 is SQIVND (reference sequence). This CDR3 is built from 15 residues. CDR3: CASIRDSRSNQPQHF. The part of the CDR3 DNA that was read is TGTGCCAGTATACGGGACTCTCGAAGCAATCAGCCC. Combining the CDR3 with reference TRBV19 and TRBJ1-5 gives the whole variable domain DGGITQSPKYLFRKEGQNVTLSCEQNLNHDAMYWYRQDPGQGLRLIYYSQIVNDFQKGDIAEGYSVSREKKESFPLTVTSAQKNPTAFYLCASIRDSRSNQPQHFGDGTRLSIL.

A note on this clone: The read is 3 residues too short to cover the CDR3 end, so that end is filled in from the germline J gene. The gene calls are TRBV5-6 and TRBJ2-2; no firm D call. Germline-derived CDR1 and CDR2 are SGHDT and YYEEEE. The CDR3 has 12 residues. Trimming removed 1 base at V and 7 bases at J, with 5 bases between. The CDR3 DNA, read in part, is TGTGCCAGCAGCTTGTTCCGCGGGGAG. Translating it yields CASSLFRGE. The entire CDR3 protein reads CASSLFRGELFF.

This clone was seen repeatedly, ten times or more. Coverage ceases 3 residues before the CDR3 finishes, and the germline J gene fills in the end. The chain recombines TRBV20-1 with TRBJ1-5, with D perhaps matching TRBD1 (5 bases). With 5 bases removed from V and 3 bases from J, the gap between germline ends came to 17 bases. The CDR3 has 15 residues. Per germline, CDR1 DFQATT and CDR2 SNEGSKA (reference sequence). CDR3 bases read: TGCAGTGCTGCCCCCCAGGGAAGGGTCAATCAGCCC. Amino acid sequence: CSAAPQGRVNQP. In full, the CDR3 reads CSAAPQGRVNQPQHF.